Listed below are T cell receptor beta chains from one sample, sequenced in a study of shared clonotypes between healthy human individuals. Assay used: immunoSEQ multiplex PCR; TCRdb lists only in-frame clones, some missing. The sample lists around 620,000 clones, about 95% occurring once. Sequencing input: naive CD8+ T cells sorted from blood. These receptors all come from a woman in her 30s in good health. CDR3s include the opening cysteine and the closing phenylalanine or tryptophan. Clone sizes are given selectively: once, few, many, or a class where the clone is expanded.

TRBV7-8	TRBJ2-7	NA	CASSLGGPYEQYF
TRBV27	TRBJ1-5	once	CASSYHSNQPQHF
TRBV11-2	TRBJ2-2	NA	CASSLTGRALNTGELFF
TRBV28	TRBJ2-5	NA	CASSPRLAGVETQYF
TRBV28	TRBJ2-6	once	CASSLRTNYVPGANVLTF
TRBV15	TRBJ1-2	NA	CATSRLEANYGYTF
TRBV27	TRBJ2-7	NA	CASSFFQGAIYEQYF
TRBV27	TRBJ2-1	NA	CASSLLAGGPVHEQFF
TRBV7-9	TRBJ1-1	once	CASSRGTEAFF
TRBV29-1	TRBJ1-1	NA	CSVESTQGHTEAFF
TRBV28	TRBJ2-7	NA	CASSFGRLADTYEQYF
TRBV11-3	TRBJ2-1	NA	CASSKGPSRGNEQFF
TRBV13	TRBJ1-2	NA	CASSQGLQGYTF
TRBV28	TRBJ2-7	NA	CASRMRQGFDEQYF
TRBV10-3	TRBJ2-7	NA	CAISDLGEQYF
TRBV5-1	TRBJ1-4	NA	CASSLEGLNEKLFF
TRBV28	TRBJ2-7	NA	CASSSGVEQYF
TRBV19	TRBJ1-3	NA	CASRFFGDRRNTIYF
TRBV27	NA	once	CASSPFGLATYEQYF
TRBV27	TRBJ1-5	NA	CASSLRLGRDQPQHF
TRBV4-1	TRBJ2-1	NA	CASSHGLAGAKFF
TRBV5-8	TRBJ1-5	NA	CASSLGGQGRYSNQPQHF
TRBV4-1	TRBJ2-1	NA	CASSQDDARGQFF
TRBV27	TRBJ1-5	NA	CASSFGFNQPQHF
TRBV6-6	TRBJ1-6	NA	CASSYSTSSYNSPLHF
TRBV28	TRBJ1-4	NA	CASSPHREKLFF
TRBV28	TRBJ2-2	NA	CASSPGITNTGELFF
TRBV7-8	TRBJ2-5	NA	CASSLVALAGVETQYF
TRBV27	TRBJ2-1	NA	CASSWGTGGREQFF
TRBV19	TRBJ1-1	NA	CASSMWGRTEAFF
TRBV5-1	TRBJ1-1	NA	CASSLIPGQGGYTEAFF
TRBV11-2	TRBJ1-3	NA	CASRVQGSGNTIYF
TRBV7-6	TRBJ1-3	NA	CASSLSWRGTIYF
TRBV11-2	TRBJ1-5	NA	CASSQGYQPQHF